The 14 T cell receptor beta chains presented below share a single source sample, sequenced in a study of blood T cell repertoires in COVID-19. Using immunoSEQ multiplex PCR, the repertoire was profiled, and TCRdb retains in-frame clones only, with some absent. Of 350,000 to 450,000 clones listed, approximately 93% are singletons. Material for sequencing was PBMCs or T cells enriched from blood (not recorded which). These receptor sequences come from a woman between 35 and 50 years old who had been exposed to COVID-19.

The chain recombines TRBV4-3 with TRBJ1-6; D unclear. This CDR3 is 14 amino acids long. Trimming cost V 5 bases and J 10 bases, with 15 bases left between them. CDR1 and CDR2 (germline): LGHNA, YSLEER. The CDR3: CASSSPEENSPLHF. The DNA of the CDR3 is TGCGCCAGCAGCTCACCAGAGGAGAACTCACCCCTCCACTTT.

V gene TRBV12-3 or TRBV12-4 combines with J gene TRBJ1-1; possibly TRBD1 for D (6 bases). This CDR3 region has 12 residues. V dropped 10 bases and J dropped 4 bases, with 13 bases sitting between them. The CDR3 here is CATQGSVTEAFF. In nucleotides, the CDR3 is TGTGCCACCCAGGGGAGTGTCACTGAAGCTTTCTTT.

This rearrangement joins TRBV5-1 to TRBJ2-2; TRBD2 agrees at 11 bases. The CDR3 sequence is 16 residues long. CDR1 is SGHRS, CDR2 YFSETQ, per germline. Unmatched junction bases numbered 5, after V lost 7 bases and J lost 0 bases. CDR3 residues: CASYSGGAANTGELFF. The DNA of the CDR3 is TGCGCCAGCTATAGCGGGGGGGCCGCGAACACCGGGGAGCTGTTTTTT.

The chain combines TRBV10-3 with TRBJ1-4; D not resolved. This CDR3 is 14 amino acids long. The germline V gene encodes CDR1 ENHRY and CDR2 SYGVKD. Between the trimmed V and J ends, which lost 6 bases and 3 bases, there was a span of 11 bases. The CDR3 loop is CAISSREANEKLFF. DNA for the CDR3: TGTGCCATCAGCTCGCGTGAGGCTAATGAAAAACTGTTTTTT.

CDR3 sequence: CSVTESSYGYTF. The CDR3 coding sequence is TGCAGCGTTACCGAGTCGAGCTATGGCTACACCTTC. This chain links TRBV29-1 with TRBJ1-2; D is ambiguous. Germline CDR1 and CDR2: SQVTM and ANQGSEA. V lost 5 bases, J lost 4 bases, and 11 bases lay in between. This CDR3 is built from 12 residues. The whole variable domain, remainder taken from reference TRBV29-1 and TRBJ1-2, is SAVISQKPSRDICQRGTSLTIQCQVDSQVTMMFWYRQQPGQSLTLIATANQGSEATYESGFVIDKFPISRPNLTFSTLTVSNMSPEDSSIYLCSVTESSYGYTFGSGTRLTVV.

The V call is TRBV30, the J call TRBJ2-5, with a tentative D call TRBD1 (6 bases). Trimming stripped 7 bases from V and 1 base from J, with 19 bases between. Looked up from germline, CDR1 is GTSNPN and CDR2 is SVGIG (reference sequence). The CDR3 length is 15 residues. CDR3 bases: TGTGCCTACGACAGGCGATCCTGGTCCCAAGAGACCCAGTACTTC. Translation gives CAYDRRSWSQETQYF.

The rearrangement links TRBV19 to TRBJ2-1, with D possibly being TRBD2 (6 bases). The germline V gene encodes CDR1 LNHDA and CDR2 SQIVND (reference sequence). This CDR3 is 14 amino acids long. Trimming cost V 4 bases and J 7 bases, with 14 bases left between them. This CDR3 reads CASSTGLYLNEQFF. The DNA of the CDR3 is TGTGCCAGTAGTACGGGACTGTACTTAAATGAGCAGTTCTTC.

The rearrangement joins TRBV20-1 to TRBJ2-7; 10 positions agree with TRBD1. This CDR3 spans 11 amino acids. Germline CDR1 reads DFQATT; CDR2 reads SNEGSKA (reference sequence). The CDR3, as DNA: TGCAGAGCGGGACAGGGGAACGAGCAGTACTTC. It codes for CRAGQGNEQYF.

The rearrangement links TRBV9 to TRBJ2-1; D perhaps matches TRBD2 (6 bases). From germline, CDR1 is SGDLS and CDR2 YYNGEE. The CDR3 length is 16 residues. Trimming took 0 bases from V and 0 from J, leaving 10 bases between them. CDR3 sequence: CASSVAETSSYNEQFF. The CDR3 region has the DNA TGTGCCAGCAGCGTAGCTGAGACTAGCTCCTACAATGAGCAGTTCTTC.

The genes are TRBV4-2 and TRBJ2-2; 15 nucleotides align to TRBD2. Per germline, CDR1 LGHNA and CDR2 YNFKEQ. The V and J ends lost 2 bases and 0 bases, in that order; junction bases with no gene match: 1. The CDR3 extends over 18 amino acids. The CDR3 loop reads CASSQWTSGRANTGELFF. CDR3 coding DNA: TGTGCCAGCAGCCAATGGACTAGCGGGAGGGCGAACACCGGGGAGCTGTTTTTT.

The V gene is TRBV6-2 or TRBV6-3, the J gene TRBJ2-7; 11 bases are shared with TRBD2. CDR1 and CDR2 from the germline V gene are MNHEY and SVGEGT. Losses at the gene ends were 4 bases for V and 9 bases for J; bases not matched to a gene: 8. CDR3 length equals 14 residues. CDR3 nucleotides: TGTGCCAGCAGTTGGGGGACTAGCGGAAGCGGGCAGTACTTC. Its protein is CASSWGTSGSGQYF.

The chain links TRBV24-1 to TRBJ1-2; the D gene is possibly TRBD1 (5 bases). V was shortened by 4 bases and J by 7 bases, with 15 bases between the two germline ends. CDR3 length: 14 amino acids. The germline CDR1 and CDR2 sequences are KGHDR and SFDVKD. The CDR3 region is CATSDRGHPVGYTF. CDR3 coding DNA: TGTGCCACCAGTGACCGCGGACACCCAGTTGGCTACACCTTC.

The chain links TRBV6-5 to TRBJ2-5, with 8 bases matching TRBD1. The CDR3 spans 15 residues. Germline V lookup: CDR1 MNHEY, CDR2 SVGAGI. With 0 bases clipped from V and 4 bases from J, the junction kept 4 bases outside the gene matches. CDR3 region: CASSYSNRGRETQYF. For the CDR3, the DNA is TGTGCCAGCAGTTACTCGAACAGGGGGAGAGAGACCCAGTACTTC.

The rearrangement uses TRBV21-1 and TRBJ1-3. TRBV21-1 is reported as a pseudogene. The CDR3 has 16 amino acids. Here the CDR3 reads CASSSQRLHGGNTIYF. CDR3 sequence (DNA): TGTGCCAGCAGCTCCCAGCGGCTACATGGTGGAAACACCATATATTTT.